These 24 T cell receptor beta chains originate from one sample sequenced in a study of OX40 agonist ivuxolimab in advanced cancers. The repertoire was sequenced with immunoSEQ multiplex PCR; TCRdb's copy has only in-frame clones and lacks some. The sample contains roughly 59,000 clones, more than 85% of which appear only once. The sample consisted of CD4+ or CD8+ T cells sorted from blood, taken in a trial of the OX40 agonist ivuxolimab. Source of these receptors: an adult with an advanced solid tumor such as melanoma, head and neck, liver or kidney cancer.

As for this clone: Additional DNA sequences in this sample encode the identical CDR3. J is TRBJ1-5 and V is TRBV27; the D gene is possibly TRBD1 (5 bases). The germline V gene encodes CDR1 MNHEY and CDR2 SMNVEV (reference sequence). Trimming removed 6 bases from V and 4 bases from J, with 13 bases in between. The CDR3 is 14 amino acids. CDR3 amino acids: CASSLSGGNQPQHF. The DNA of the CDR3 is TGTGCCAGCAGCCTGAGTGGGGGGAATCAGCCCCAGCATTTT.

The chain couples TRBV19 to TRBJ2-7, with 8 bases identical to TRBD1. V shed 8 bases and J 4 bases; nucleotides not matched to a gene: 10. CDR3 length: 14 amino acids. From germline, CDR1 is LNHDA and CDR2 SQIVND (reference sequence). DNA for the CDR3: TGTGCCAGTTCGACAGGGGCTATCGGATACGAGCAGTACTTC. Translated, it gives CASSTGAIGYEQYF.

This chain connects TRBV13 to TRBJ1-5; 10 positions match TRBD1. After removal of 5 bases from V and 7 bases from J, the junction contained 5 bases not matched to a gene. The CDR3 contains 14 residues. Germline V gene lookup returns CDR1 PRHDT and CDR2 FYEKMQ (reference sequence). For the CDR3, the DNA is TGTGCCAGCAGCATTGGACAGGGGGTCCAGCCCCAGCATTTT. Its translation is CASSIGQGVQPQHF.

The chain joins TRBV5-5 to TRBJ2-7; tentatively, D is TRBD1 or TRBD2 (7 bases each). The germline V gene encodes CDR1 SGHKS and CDR2 YYEKEE (reference sequence). The CDR3 sequence is 14 residues long. With 4 bases removed from V and 6 bases from J, the gap between germline ends came to 17 bases. For the CDR3, the DNA is TGTGCCAGCAGCACCGAGACAGGGAGGGGCGAGCAGTACTTC. This gives the protein CASSTETGRGEQYF. The variable domain in full, with the rest retrieved from reference TRBV5-5 and TRBJ2-7, is DAGVTQSPTHLIKTRGQQVTLRCSPISGHKSVSWYQQVLGQGPQFIFQYYEKEERGRGNFPDRFSARQFPNYSSELNVNALLLGDSALYLCASSTETGRGEQYFGPGTRLTVT.

The chain links TRBV13 to TRBJ1-2; 8 bases line up with TRBD1. Trimming at V came to 8 bases and at J to 5 bases, leaving 13 bases not matched to a gene. The germline CDR1 and CDR2 sequences are PRHDT and FYEKMQ (reference sequence). CDR3 length equals 15 residues. CDR3 in amino acids: CASWRQGSNRYGYTF. The CDR3 DNA reads as TGTGCCAGCTGGCGACAGGGGTCAAACCGATATGGCTACACCTTC.

The rearrangement joins TRBV9 to TRBJ2-1, with 9 bases matching TRBD2. This CDR3 is built from 15 residues. The trim removed 0 bases at V and 6 bases at J, leaving 4 bases unmatched. Germline V gene lookup returns CDR1 SGDLS and CDR2 YYNGEE. CDR3 nucleotides: TGTGCCAGCAGCGTAGCGGGGACTAGCATCAATGAGCAGTTCTTC. This encodes CASSVAGTSINEQFF.

This rearrangement joins TRBV27 to TRBJ2-5; D possibly uses TRBD1 or TRBD2 (5 bases each). V was cut by 3 bases and J by 5 bases, with 7 bases left in between. Germline CDR1 reads MNHEY; CDR2 reads SMNVEV (reference sequence). This CDR3 is built from 12 residues. The CDR3 DNA reads as TGTGCCAGCAGTTTCGAGGGGGAGACCCAGTACTTC. Amino acids: CASSFEGETQYF.

This rearrangement joins TRBV6-5 to TRBJ1-2; D ambiguous. CDR3 length: 14 residues. V gave up 4 bases and J gave up 2 bases, with 11 bases separating them. CDR1 and CDR2 from the germline V gene are MNHEY and SVGAGI. In nucleotides, the CDR3 is TGTGCCAGCAGTTCTCCCCTGGCAAACTATGGCTACACCTTC. As protein: CASSSPLANYGYTF.

This chain uses TRBV7-9 with TRBJ1-4; no clear D gene. V was shortened by 2 bases and J by 5 bases, with 9 bases between the two germline ends. The germline V gene encodes CDR1 SEHNR and CDR2 FQNEAQ (reference sequence). This CDR3 region has 14 residues. The CDR3 region has the DNA TGTGCCAGCAGCTTACTTGACGCCAATGAAAAACTGTTTTTT. Residues: CASSLLDANEKLFF.

The genes are TRBV4-1 and TRBJ2-1; 8 bases map to TRBD2. There are 14 residues in the CDR3. CDR1 and CDR2 from the germline V gene are MGHRA and YSYEKL. V lost 1 base to trimming and J lost 10 bases; unmatched junction nucleotides: 6. CDR3: CASSQVGLAGEQFF. The CDR3 bases are TGCGCCAGCAGCCAAGTTGGACTAGCTGGCGAGCAGTTCTTC.

The rearrangement links TRBV15 to TRBJ2-6; D call uncertain. V was trimmed by 0 bases and J by 4 bases, leaving 4 bases between them. CDR3 length equals 14 residues. Germline assignment: CDR1 LNHNV and CDR2 YYDKDF (reference sequence). CDR3 nucleotide sequence: TGTGCCACCAGCAGAGAAGCGGGGGCCAACGTCCTGACTTTC. It translates to CATSREAGANVLTF. The variable domain in full, completed from reference TRBV15 and TRBJ2-6, reads DAMVIQNPRYQVTQFGKPVTLSCSQTLNHNVMYWYQQKSSQAPKLLFHYYDKDFNNEADTPDNFQSRRPNTSFCFLDIRSPGLGDTAMYLCATSREAGANVLTFGAGSRLTVL.

CDR3 in DNA: TGCGCCAGCAGCCTAACAGGGTCTCAGCCCCAGCATTTT. Translating gives CASSLTGSQPQHF. V is TRBV4-1 and J is TRBJ1-5; TRBD1 might be the D (6 bases). The CDR3 is 13 amino acids. Germline-derived CDR1 and CDR2 are MGHRA and YSYEKL. Trimming removed 4 bases from V and 6 bases from J, with 10 bases in between.

The chain recombines TRBV7-9 with TRBJ2-7; TRBD1 agrees at 7 bases. This CDR3 has 13 amino acids. Germline CDR1 reads SEHNR; CDR2 reads FQNEAQ (reference sequence). The trim removed 4 bases at V and 2 bases at J, leaving 2 bases unmatched. CDR3 sequence reads: CASSYGTAYEQYF. CDR3 DNA sequence: TGTGCCAGCAGCTACGGGACAGCCTACGAGCAGTACTTC.

This chain connects TRBV11-2 to TRBJ2-5; D not certain. This CDR3 spans 13 amino acids. In germline, CDR1 is SGHAT, CDR2 FQNNGV. The V and J ends lost 4 bases and 0 bases respectively, with 6 bases between them. The CDR3: CASSSPYQETQYF. The CDR3 region has the DNA TGTGCCAGCAGCTCCCCCTACCAAGAGACCCAGTACTTC.

In nucleotides, the CDR3 is TGTGCCAGCAGTATTCGGAGCGGGCTCACCTACGAGCAGTACTTC. This gives the protein CASSIRSGLTYEQYF. The chain recombines TRBV11-3 with TRBJ2-7; tentatively, D is TRBD2 (6 bases). CDR1 is SGHNT, CDR2 YENEEA, per germline. This CDR3 has 15 amino acids. V was shortened by 6 bases and J by 2 bases, with 17 bases between the two germline ends.

On this clone: The identical CDR3 is also encoded by other nucleotide sequences in the sample. This chain connects TRBV4-1 to TRBJ2-7; TRBD1 aligns across 8 bases. The CDR3 has 15 residues. J gave up 1 base and V 0 bases, and 2 bases lay outside the gene matches. Per germline, CDR1 MGHRA and CDR2 YSYEKL. Here the CDR3 reads CASSQEGTGSYEQYF. CDR3 nucleotides: TGCGCCAGCAGCCAAGAGGGGACAGGATCCTACGAGCAGTACTTC.

The CDR3 nucleotides read TGTGCCAGCAGCTTTCCCCCAACCTCGGCCCACTATGGCTACACCTTC. This translates into CASSFPPTSAHYGYTF. The chain recombines TRBV5-4 with TRBJ1-2; D remains ambiguous. The CDR3 has 16 residues. Germline V lookup: CDR1 SGHNT, CDR2 YYREEE (reference sequence). V lost 2 bases and J 3 bases, leaving 17 bases between the germline ends.

This CDR3 is CASSVPSGGQGASYEQYF. The CDR3 DNA reads as TGTGCCAGCAGTGTTCCGTCCGGCGGACAGGGGGCTTCCTACGAGCAGTACTTC. The rearrangement uses TRBV2 and TRBJ2-7, with 11 bases that match TRBD1. From germline, CDR1 is SNHLY and CDR2 FYNNEI. V lost 4 bases and J lost 1; bases outside the gene matches: 12. This CDR3 region has 18 residues.

This clone is a singleton in its sample. The chain is built from TRBV4-2 and TRBJ2-5; D perhaps matches TRBD2 (6 bases). The J call may be incorrect, as the DNA end agrees better with TRBJ2-7. This CDR3 contains 14 residues. The germline CDR1 and CDR2 sequences are LGHNA and YNFKEQ. The CDR3 protein is CASSPPGESYEQYF. CDR3 bases: TGTGCCAGCAGCCCCCCGGGAGAAAGCTACGAGCAGTACTTC.

This chain uses TRBV5-6 with TRBJ2-5, with no clear D. The ends were cut back, 0 bases at V and 7 bases at J, with 16 bases in the middle. CDR3 length equals 15 residues. Germline loops: CDR1 SGHDT, CDR2 YYEEEE. CDR3 DNA sequence: TGTGCCAGCAGCTTGGCCAGACGATCTAAAGGGACCCAGTACTTC. Residues: CASSLARRSKGTQYF.

The rearrangement uses TRBV7-9 and TRBJ1-2; D remains ambiguous. V dropped 3 bases and J dropped 8 bases, with 13 bases sitting between them. The CDR3 runs to 13 residues. Germline CDR1 reads SEHNR; CDR2 reads FQNEAQ (reference sequence). CDR3 coding DNA: TGTGCCAGCAGCTTGGAGGGCGCGGGGGGCTACACCTTC. Amino acid sequence: CASSLEGAGGYTF. Supplemented by reference TRBV7-9 and TRBJ1-2, the full variable domain reads DTGVSQNPRHKITKRGQNVTFRCDPISEHNRLYWYRQTLGQGPEFLTYFQNEAQLEKSRLLSDRFSAERPKGSFSTLEIQRTEQGDSAMYLCASSLEGAGGYTFGSGTRLTVV.

The chain has TRBV4-1 and TRBJ1-1, with D unclear. V lost 0 bases, J lost 1 base, and 9 bases lay in between. CDR3 length equals 15 residues. Germline assignment: CDR1 MGHRA and CDR2 YSYEKL. CDR3 coding DNA: TGCGCCAGCAGCCAAGAAGCCAGATCGAACACTGAAGCTTTCTTT. Encoded protein: CASSQEARSNTEAFF.

This chain joins TRBV9 and TRBJ2-2; D assignment may be TRBD1 or TRBD2 (5 bases each). This CDR3 has 13 residues. Per the germline V gene, CDR1 is SGDLS and CDR2 is YYNGEE. The ends were cut back, 3 bases at V and 7 bases at J, with 10 bases in the middle. The CDR3 DNA is TGTGCCAGCAGCGCGGGGACGGGCGGGGAGCTGTTTTTT. Translated: CASSAGTGGELFF.

The chain has TRBV7-9 and TRBJ1-1, with D hard to call. Between the trimmed V and J ends, which lost 3 bases and 3 bases, there was a span of 5 bases. CDR1 is SEHNR, CDR2 FQNEAQ, per germline (reference sequence). This CDR3 comprises 12 residues. CDR3 DNA sequence: TGTGCCAGCAGCTTCGGCTACACTGAAGCTTTCTTT. This sequence encodes CASSFGYTEAFF.